This T cell receptor (beta chain) was identified in a study of OX40 agonist ivuxolimab in advanced cancers. Study-wide results and caveats: Averaging showed that CD8+ T cells had more expanded clones than CD4+ did.

Assay used: immunoSEQ multiplex PCR; TCRdb lists only in-frame clones, some missing. This table holds under 80,000 clones, 65% to 90% found once. Concerning this clone: The antigen is undetermined.

J was trimmed by 5 bases and V by 3 bases; bases with no gene match: 7. Germline V gives CDR1 SGHNT, CDR2 YYREEE (reference sequence). The CDR3 runs to 14 residues. The clonotype comes from an adult with an advanced solid tumor such as melanoma, head and neck, liver or kidney cancer. The chain is built from TRBV5-4 and TRBJ2-7; 8 nucleotides align to TRBD1. The sequenced sample was CD4+ or CD8+ T cells sorted from blood, obtained in a trial of the OX40 agonist ivuxolimab. The chain's CDR3 is CASSSQGAANEQYF. The CDR3 DNA reads TGTGCCAGCAGCTCCCAGGGGGCGGCCAACGAGCAGTACTTC.